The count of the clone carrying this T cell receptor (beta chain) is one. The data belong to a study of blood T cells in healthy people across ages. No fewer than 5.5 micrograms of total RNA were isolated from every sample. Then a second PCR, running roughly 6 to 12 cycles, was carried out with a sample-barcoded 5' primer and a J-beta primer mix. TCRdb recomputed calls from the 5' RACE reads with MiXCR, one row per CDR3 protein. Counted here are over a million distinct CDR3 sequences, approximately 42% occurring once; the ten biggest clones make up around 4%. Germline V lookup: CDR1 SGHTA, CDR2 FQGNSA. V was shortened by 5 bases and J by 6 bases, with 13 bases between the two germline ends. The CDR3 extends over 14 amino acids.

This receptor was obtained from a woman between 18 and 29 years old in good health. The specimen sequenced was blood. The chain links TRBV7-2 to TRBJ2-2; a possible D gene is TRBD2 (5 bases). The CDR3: CASSRRGVPGELFF. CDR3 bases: TGTGCCAGCAGCCGTCGGGGTGTCCCCGGGGAGCTGTTTTTT.